The source of this T cell receptor beta chain is a study of T cell responses to AZD1222 COVID-19 vaccine. Regarding the study as a whole: A reported finding is that nearly half of spike-specific TCRs target unmutated variant regions.

Samples with a second dose at about 4 or about 12 weeks were pooled together. CDR3 length: 17 residues. Germline CDR1 reads LGHDT; CDR2 reads YNNKEL (reference sequence). The V and J ends lost 4 bases and 6 bases, in that order; junction bases with no gene match: 11. In the case of this clone: What it binds is not known.

Some clones are missing from TCRdb's copy, which holds only in-frame ones; the method was immunoSEQ multiplex PCR. There are 100,000 to 150,000 clones in the sample; 75% to 90% occur only once, and almost 4.5% lies in the top ten. The sequence was collected from an adult who received the AZD1222 COVID-19 vaccine. The input for sequencing was peripheral blood, taken 28 days after the second AZD1222 dose. V is TRBV3-1 (or the pseudogene TRBV3-2) and J is TRBJ1-5; 11 nucleotides align to TRBD1. The CDR3 bases are TGTGCCAGCAGCCCCGGGACAGGGGGATTGATGGGTCAGCCCCAGCATTTT. Translating gives CASSPGTGGLMGQPQHF.